Below, 32 T cell receptor beta chains from the same sample are listed, as sequenced in a study of blood T cell repertoires in COVID-19. Libraries were prepared by immunoSEQ multiplex PCR; TCRdb keeps only in-frame clonotypes and omits some of them. The table lists 180,000 or so clones, about 86% of them singletons, with around 2.4% in the top ten. Specimen: peripheral blood. These TCRs come from a human donor with acute or convalescent COVID-19. The donor label of this sample is uncertain.

This clone was observed once. The V call is TRBV19, the J call TRBJ1-1; 7 nucleotides line up with TRBD1. The length of the CDR3 is 14 residues. V shed 5 bases and J 2 bases; nucleotides not matched to a gene: 5. Per germline, CDR1 LNHDA and CDR2 SQIVND (reference sequence). CDR3 region: CASSEDRTNTEAFF. DNA for the CDR3: TGTGCCAGTAGTGAGGACAGGACTAACACTGAAGCTTTCTTT.

The chain joins TRBV19 to TRBJ1-5, with D maybe TRBD1 (6 bases). Trimming took off 5 bases at V and 7 bases at J, with 21 bases between the two ends. This CDR3 comprises 16 residues. Per germline, CDR1 LNHDA and CDR2 SQIVND (reference sequence). DNA of the CDR3: TGTGCCAGTAGTGCGCGCGGGCCACAGGGTAAACAGCCCCAGCATTTT. It translates to CASSARGPQGKQPQHF.

The chain's CDR3 is CASSLGQPNNSPLHF. In DNA form, the CDR3 reads TGTGCCAGCAGCTTGGGACAGCCGAATAATTCACCCCTCCACTTT. V usage is TRBV7-2 and J usage is TRBJ1-6; 7 bases are a match to TRBD1. The germline gives CDR1 SGHTA, CDR2 FQGNSA. The J segment lost 5 bases and the V segment lost 3 bases, leaving 4 bases of the junction unmatched. CDR3 size: 15 residues.

The gene calls are TRBV7-2 and TRBJ2-7; the D gene is possibly TRBD2 (6 bases). Germline V gives CDR1 SGHTA, CDR2 FQGNSA. Trimming cost V 4 bases and J 0 bases, with 10 bases left between them. The CDR3 length is 14 residues. CDR3 in amino acids: CASSSFGSSYEQYF. As DNA, the CDR3 is TGTGCCAGCAGCTCGTTCGGGAGCTCCTACGAGCAGTACTTC. Drawing the rest from reference TRBV7-2 and TRBJ2-7, the complete variable domain is GAGVSQSPSNKVTEKGKDVELRCDPISGHTALYWYRQSLGQGLEFLIYFQGNSAPDKSGLPSDRFSAERTGGSVSTLTIQRTQQEDSAVYLCASSSFGSSYEQYFGPGTRLTVT.

The J gene is TRBJ1-5, the V gene TRBV12-3 or TRBV12-4, with a possible D match to TRBD1 (5 bases). V lost 6 bases, J lost 4 bases, and 10 bases lay in between. This CDR3 comprises 13 residues. The CDR3 sequence is CASSAGRNQPQHF. CDR3 coding DNA: TGTGCCAGCAGCGCGGGACGGAATCAGCCCCAGCATTTT.

V gene TRBV29-1 combines with J gene TRBJ2-2, with 12 bases lining up with TRBD2. This CDR3 is built from 15 residues. From germline, CDR1 is SQVTM and CDR2 ANQGSEA. The V segment lost 6 bases and the J segment 7 bases; nucleotides outside the gene matches: 9. CDR3 bases: TGCAGCGTACGACGGACTAGCGGGGTTCTCGGGGAGCTGTTTTTT. Protein product: CSVRRTSGVLGELFF.

This clone was seen a single time. CDR3 sequence: CASSLEAGSTGNTIYF. Here the CDR3 DNA reads TGCGCCAGCAGCTTGGAGGCAGGGTCTACTGGAAACACCATATATTTT. The chain employs TRBV5-1 and TRBJ1-3, with D possibly being TRBD1 (5 bases). There are 16 residues in the CDR3. Trimming took 0 bases from V and 2 from J, leaving 12 bases between them. Germline CDR1 reads SGHRS; CDR2 reads YFSETQ.

This chain uses TRBV28 with TRBJ1-2; D might be TRBD1 (5 bases). The CDR3 covers 13 residues. Germline V gives CDR1 MDHEN, CDR2 SYDVKM. Trimming pared 6 bases from V and 5 bases from J, leaving 13 bases between. The CDR3 DNA is TGTGCCAGCAGGGGGCCTCCCCGTTATGGCTACACCTTC. It is translated as CASRGPPRYGYTF.

V usage is TRBV19 and J usage is TRBJ2-5; 8 nucleotides line up with TRBD1. The CDR3 sequence is 15 residues long. V lost 5 bases, J lost 3 bases, and 8 bases stayed unmatched. The germline V gene encodes CDR1 LNHDA and CDR2 SQIVND (reference sequence). This CDR3 is CASSEFTGGKETQYF. CDR3 DNA sequence: TGTGCCAGTAGTGAGTTCACAGGGGGTAAAGAGACCCAGTACTTC.

The J gene is TRBJ2-5, the V gene TRBV7-9, with 7 bases lining up with TRBD1. The CDR3 has 15 residues. CDR1 and CDR2 (germline): SEHNR, FQNEAQ (reference sequence). Trimming cost V 5 bases and J 3 bases; bases outside gene matches: 9. The CDR3 region is CASSPRGTGEETQYF. The CDR3 nucleotides read TGTGCCAGCAGCCCCCGGGGCACAGGGGAAGAGACCCAGTACTTC.

The V and J genes are TRBV2 and TRBJ1-5; maybe TRBD1 (6 bases). V gave up 6 bases and J gave up 4 bases, with 10 bases separating them. The CDR3 spans 13 residues. The germline V gene has CDR1 SNHLY and CDR2 FYNNEI. CDR3 residues: CASRPGENQPQHF. DNA of the CDR3: TGTGCCAGCAGGCCAGGGGAGAATCAGCCCCAGCATTTT.

This clone was counted once. The chain has TRBV19 and TRBJ1-6; tentatively, D is TRBD1 (6 bases). V was pared by 3 bases and J by 7 bases, with 10 bases between. This CDR3 comprises 14 residues. Germline V lookup: CDR1 LNHDA, CDR2 SQIVND (reference sequence). CDR3 DNA sequence: TGTGCCAGTAGTATCGGGACAAACAATTCACCCCTCCACTTT. It translates to CASSIGTNNSPLHF.

V usage is TRBV6-6 and J usage is TRBJ1-4; 11 bases agree with TRBD1. CDR3 length: 15 amino acids. After removal of 6 bases from V and 6 bases from J, the junction contained 6 bases not matched to a gene. Germline-derived CDR1 and CDR2 are MNHNY and SVGAGI (reference sequence). The CDR3 is CASRSPGQGDEKLFF. CDR3 sequence (DNA): TGTGCCAGCAGGTCGCCGGGACAGGGGGATGAAAAACTGTTTTTT.

The chain employs TRBV5-1 and TRBJ2-7; a weak D match, TRBD2 (6 bases). V shed 5 bases and J shed 0 bases, with 9 bases lying between them. In germline, CDR1 is SGHRS, CDR2 YFSETQ. The CDR3 has 13 residues. For the CDR3, the DNA is TGCGCCAGCAGGGGCGGGACCTCCTACGAGCAGTACTTC. Its protein product is CASRGGTSYEQYF.

The chain uses TRBV7-9 and TRBJ2-5; TRBD1 might be the D (5 bases). This CDR3 region has 14 residues. Trimming removed 1 base at V and 0 bases at J, with 6 bases between. Germline CDR1 is SEHNR and CDR2 is FQNEAQ (reference sequence). CDR3 region: CASSLDRYQETQYF. Here the CDR3 DNA reads TGTGCCAGCAGCTTAGACAGGTACCAAGAGACCCAGTACTTC.

V is TRBV29-1 and J is TRBJ2-3, with D maybe TRBD1 (6 bases). CDR1 and CDR2 (germline): SQVTM, ANQGSEA. V lost 0 bases and J lost 2, with 12 bases in between. This CDR3 has 15 amino acids. CDR3 protein: CSVEEGGQDTDTQYF. The CDR3 DNA sequence: TGCAGCGTTGAAGAAGGGGGACAAGACACAGATACGCAGTATTTT.

This CDR3 is CASSRPEAGELFF. The CDR3 region has the DNA TGCGCCAGCAGCAGGCCGGAGGCCGGGGAGCTGTTTTTT. J is TRBJ2-2 and V is TRBV5-1; maybe TRBD2 (5 bases). Trimming removed 4 bases at V and 6 bases at J, with 10 bases between. The germline V gene has CDR1 SGHRS and CDR2 YFSETQ. This CDR3 has 13 amino acids.

V usage is TRBV5-1 and J usage is TRBJ2-3; tentatively, D is TRBD1 (6 bases). Germline-derived CDR1 and CDR2 are SGHRS and YFSETQ. The CDR3 runs 16 residues. Deletions cut 0 bases from V and 1 base from J, with 12 bases between. CDR3 coding DNA: TGCGCCAGCAGCTTGGTACCAGGGGAACGCACAGATACGCAGTATTTT. Its protein is CASSLVPGERTDTQYF.

The chain combines TRBV29-1 with TRBJ2-2; 13 nucleotides match TRBD2. CDR3 size: 16 residues. Germline V gene sequence: CDR1 SQVTM, CDR2 ANQGSEA. Losses at the gene ends were 4 bases for V and 0 bases for J; bases not matched to a gene: 2. The CDR3 bases are TGCAGCGTTGCAGGGACTAGCGGGACGAACACCGGGGAGCTGTTTTTT. Translated: CSVAGTSGTNTGELFF.

The V and J genes are TRBV2 and TRBJ1-6; TRBD1 matches 7 bases. The CDR3 totals 16 residues. Trimming removed 6 bases from V and 10 bases from J; junction bases left unmatched: 15. Germline CDR1 is SNHLY and CDR2 is FYNNEI. CDR3 sequence reads: CASSRETTGTESPLHF. CDR3 sequence (DNA): TGTGCCAGCAGCCGAGAAACGACAGGGACGGAGTCACCCCTCCACTTT.

The J gene is TRBJ1-1, the V gene TRBV7-9; the match to TRBD1 covers 8 bases. Per germline, CDR1 SEHNR and CDR2 FQNEAQ (reference sequence). CDR3 size: 15 residues. With V trimmed by 4 bases and J by 1 base, 5 bases remained unmatched. The CDR3 DNA is TGTGCCAGCAGCTCAGGACAGGGAGGGAACACTGAAGCTTTCTTT. Amino acid sequence: CASSSGQGGNTEAFF.

J is TRBJ2-3 and V is TRBV7-9, with D perhaps TRBD2 (5 bases). This CDR3 has 14 residues. Germline assignment: CDR1 SEHNR and CDR2 FQNEAQ (reference sequence). The V gene lost 5 bases and the J gene lost 2 bases, with 11 bases spanning the gap. For the CDR3, the DNA is TGTGCCAGCAGCCCCGAGGGTATCACAGATACGCAGTATTTT. Its protein product is CASSPEGITDTQYF.

This clone was observed once. At one boundary the junction diverges from the germline segment, which might be a read error. V is TRBV6-5 and J is TRBJ1-2; 8 nucleotides match TRBD1. CDR1 is MNHEY and CDR2 is SVGAGI in the germline V gene. The CDR3 runs to 15 residues. CDR3 residues: CASSNSGGEDYGYTF. For the CDR3, the DNA is TGTGCCAGCAGTAACTCAGGGGGCGAAGACTATGGCTACACCTTC.

Remarks on this clone: Additional DNA sequences in this sample encode the identical CDR3. The J gene is TRBJ1-4, the V gene TRBV19, with D maybe TRBD1 (6 bases). V was shortened by 6 bases and J by 5 bases, with 7 bases between the two germline ends. Germline assignment: CDR1 LNHDA and CDR2 SQIVND (reference sequence). This CDR3 is 12 amino acids long. The CDR3: CASRQGNEKLFF. The CDR3 bases are TGTGCCAGTAGACAGGGAAATGAAAAACTGTTTTTT.

This chain connects TRBV5-6 to TRBJ2-5; 12 bases match TRBD2. The CDR3 length is 15 residues. Germline V gene sequence: CDR1 SGHDT, CDR2 YYEEEE. V was pared by 4 bases and J by 1 base, with 2 bases of the junction left unmatched. The CDR3 region has the DNA TGTGCCAGCAGCCGACTAGCGGGGGCCCAAGAGACCCAGTACTTC. The encoded protein is CASSRLAGAQETQYF.

The chain is built from TRBV5-1 and TRBJ2-2, with 8 nucleotides matching TRBD2. Germline V gene data show CDR1 as SGHRS and CDR2 as YFSETQ. J gave up 5 bases and V 4 bases, and 10 bases lay outside the gene matches. The CDR3 consists of 16 residues. The CDR3 region is CASSPAGGSRTGELFF. DNA for the CDR3: TGCGCCAGCAGCCCCGCGGGGGGAAGTCGAACCGGGGAGCTGTTTTTT.

V gene TRBV11-1 combines with J gene TRBJ2-7; TRBD2 aligns across 13 bases. V trimming: 5 bases; J trimming: 3 bases; junction bases outside the gene matches: 4. The germline CDR1 and CDR2 sequences are SGHAT and FQDESV (reference sequence). The CDR3 totals 15 residues. CDR3 sequence reads: CASSPRTSGSYEQYF. CDR3 in DNA: TGTGCCAGCAGCCCCCGGACTAGCGGGAGCTACGAGCAGTACTTC.

V is TRBV15 and J is TRBJ1-2; D perhaps matches TRBD1 (5 bases). Looked up from germline, CDR1 is LNHNV and CDR2 is YYDKDF (reference sequence). The CDR3 totals 17 residues. Trimming took off 0 bases at V and 4 bases at J, with 18 bases between the two ends. CDR3 nucleotide sequence: TGTGCCACCAGCAGAGATAAATCGGAGGGGCCTGGCTATGGCTACACCTTC. This encodes CATSRDKSEGPGYGYTF.

This chain joins TRBV3-1 (or the pseudogene TRBV3-2) and TRBJ2-5; no firm D call. There are 13 residues in the CDR3. Looked up from germline, CDR1 is LGHDT and CDR2 is YNNKEL (reference sequence). With 0 bases removed from V and 4 bases from J, the gap between germline ends came to 6 bases. The CDR3 nucleotides read TGTGCCAGCAGCCAAGATAACTTAGAGACCCAGTACTTC. Amino acids: CASSQDNLETQYF.

V is TRBV2 and J is TRBJ2-1; TRBD1 matches at 7 bases. This CDR3 comprises 14 residues. Germline lookup yields CDR1 SNHLY and CDR2 FYNNEI. The junction had 9 bases not matched to a gene; V was cut back by 9 bases and J by 4 bases. CDR3 protein: CASTPGTEYNEQFF. CDR3 sequence (DNA): TGTGCCAGTACTCCCGGGACAGAATACAATGAGCAGTTCTTC.

The rearrangement joins TRBV5-1 to TRBJ2-1, with D tentatively TRBD2 (6 bases). The CDR3 is 13 residues long. The V gene's germline CDR1 is SGHRS and CDR2 YFSETQ. Trimming took off 0 bases at V and 10 bases at J, with 11 bases between the two ends. The CDR3 bases are TGCGCCAGCAGCTTGGGCGGGGCCCCCGAGCAGTTCTTC. Translating it yields CASSLGGAPEQFF.

The chain links TRBV6-5 to TRBJ1-2; tentatively, D is TRBD1 (6 bases). V lost 7 bases, J lost 7 bases, and 13 bases lay in between. This CDR3 comprises 12 residues. The germline V gene encodes CDR1 MNHEY and CDR2 SVGAGI. CDR3: CASMGGRGGYTF. The CDR3 DNA reads TGTGCCAGCATGGGGGGGCGCGGTGGCTACACCTTC.